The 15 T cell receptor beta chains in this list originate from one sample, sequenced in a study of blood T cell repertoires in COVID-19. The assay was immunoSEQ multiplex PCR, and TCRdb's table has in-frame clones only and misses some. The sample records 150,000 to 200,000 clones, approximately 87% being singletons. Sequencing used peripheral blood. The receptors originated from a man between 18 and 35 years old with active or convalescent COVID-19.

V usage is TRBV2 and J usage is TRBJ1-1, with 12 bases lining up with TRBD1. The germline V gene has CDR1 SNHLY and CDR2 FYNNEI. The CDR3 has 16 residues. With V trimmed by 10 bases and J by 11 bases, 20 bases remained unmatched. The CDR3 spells CATQVDTGTGGAAAFF. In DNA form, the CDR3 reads TGTGCCACCCAGGTTGATACCGGGACAGGGGGCGCGGCGGCTTTCTTT.

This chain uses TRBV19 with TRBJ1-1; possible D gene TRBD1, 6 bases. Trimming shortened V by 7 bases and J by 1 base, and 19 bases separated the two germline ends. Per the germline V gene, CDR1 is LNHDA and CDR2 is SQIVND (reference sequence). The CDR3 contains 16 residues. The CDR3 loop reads CASISDRMGRNTEAFF. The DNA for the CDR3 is TGTGCCAGTATTTCCGACAGGATGGGACGGAACACTGAAGCTTTCTTT.

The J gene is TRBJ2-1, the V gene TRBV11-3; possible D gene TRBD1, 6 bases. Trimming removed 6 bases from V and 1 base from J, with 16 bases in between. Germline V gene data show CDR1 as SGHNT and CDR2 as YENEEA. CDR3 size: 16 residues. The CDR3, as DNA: TGTGCCAGCAGAAGGGGGTGGGGCGGGTCCTACAATGAGCAGTTCTTC. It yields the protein CASRRGWGGSYNEQFF.

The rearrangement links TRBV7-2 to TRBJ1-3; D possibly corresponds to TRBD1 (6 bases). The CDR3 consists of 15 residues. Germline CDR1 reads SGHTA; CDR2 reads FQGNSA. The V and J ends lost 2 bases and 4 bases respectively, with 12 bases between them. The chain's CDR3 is CASSLSQGGGNTIYF. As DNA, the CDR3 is TGTGCCAGCAGCTTAAGCCAAGGGGGAGGAAACACCATATATTTT.

DNA of the CDR3: TGTGCCAGCAGCTCGAGCCGGGACAGGGTATTATCCAAGGGCACTGAAGCTTTCTTT. It specifies CASSSSRDRVLSKGTEAFF. V gene TRBV7-2 combines with J gene TRBJ1-1, with 9 nucleotides matching TRBD1. The trim removed 4 bases at V and 4 bases at J, leaving 19 bases unmatched. The germline CDR1 and CDR2 sequences are SGHTA and FQGNSA. The CDR3 sequence is 19 residues long.

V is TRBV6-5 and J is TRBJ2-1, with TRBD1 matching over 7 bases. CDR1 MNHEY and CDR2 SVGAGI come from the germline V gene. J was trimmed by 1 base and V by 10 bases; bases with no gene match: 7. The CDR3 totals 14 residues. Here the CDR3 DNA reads TGTGCCAACTACAGGGGTGGTTCCTACAATGAGCAGTTCTTC. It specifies CANYRGGSYNEQFF.

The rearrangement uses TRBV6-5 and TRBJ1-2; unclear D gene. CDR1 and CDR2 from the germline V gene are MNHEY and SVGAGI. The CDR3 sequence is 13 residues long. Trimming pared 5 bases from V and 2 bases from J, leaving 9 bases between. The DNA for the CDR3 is TGTGCCAGCAGTCACGACATGAACTATGGCTACACCTTC. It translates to CASSHDMNYGYTF.

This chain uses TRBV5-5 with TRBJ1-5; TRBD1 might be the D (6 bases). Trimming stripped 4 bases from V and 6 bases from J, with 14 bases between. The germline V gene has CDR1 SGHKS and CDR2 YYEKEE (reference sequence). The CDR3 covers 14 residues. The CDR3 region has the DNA TGTGCCAGCAGCCCCACAGGGCTCGGTCAGCCCCAGCATTTT. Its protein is CASSPTGLGQPQHF.

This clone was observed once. The CDR3 region has the DNA TGTGCCAGCAGCGCAGATTGGTATCAAGCGGAACTCCAAGAGACCCAGTACTTC. This translates into CASSADWYQAELQETQYF. This sequence joins TRBV11-3 and TRBJ2-5, with D perhaps TRBD2 (5 bases). CDR3 length: 18 amino acids. V was cut by 5 bases and J by 1 base, with 23 bases left in between. Germline-derived CDR1 and CDR2 are SGHNT and YENEEA.

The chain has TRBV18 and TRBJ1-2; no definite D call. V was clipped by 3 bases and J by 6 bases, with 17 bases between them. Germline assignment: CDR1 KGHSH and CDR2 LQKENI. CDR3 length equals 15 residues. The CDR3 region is CASSPEQRPSNGYTF. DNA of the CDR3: TGTGCCAGCTCACCTGAACAAAGGCCTAGTAATGGCTACACCTTC.

The CDR3 sequence is CASSLTGETGNTIYF. The CDR3 region has the DNA TGTGCCAGCAGTCTGACAGGGGAAACTGGAAACACCATATATTTT. J is TRBJ1-3 and V is TRBV6-5, with TRBD1 matching over 8 bases. The CDR3 runs 15 residues. From germline, CDR1 is MNHEY and CDR2 SVGAGI. V lost 5 bases, J lost 2 bases, and 5 bases stayed unmatched.

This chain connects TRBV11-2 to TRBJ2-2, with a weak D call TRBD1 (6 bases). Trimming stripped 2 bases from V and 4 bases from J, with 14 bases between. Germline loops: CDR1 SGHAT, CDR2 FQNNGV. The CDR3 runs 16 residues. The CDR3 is CASSLIVGAGTGELFF. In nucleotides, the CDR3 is TGTGCCAGCAGCTTAATTGTGGGGGCTGGCACCGGGGAGCTGTTTTTT.

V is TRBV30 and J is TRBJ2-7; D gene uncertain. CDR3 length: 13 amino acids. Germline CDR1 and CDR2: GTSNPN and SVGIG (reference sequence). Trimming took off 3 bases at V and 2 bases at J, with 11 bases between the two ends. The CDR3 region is CAWSPGTTYEQYF. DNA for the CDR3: TGTGCCTGGAGCCCGGGTACTACCTACGAGCAGTACTTC.

The CDR3, as DNA: TGTGCCAGTAGTCCCTCCGGGACAGGGATTATGAACACTGAAGCTTTCTTT. It codes for CASSPSGTGIMNTEAFF. J is TRBJ1-1 and V is TRBV19; 9 positions agree with TRBD1. This CDR3 contains 17 residues. V lost 5 bases to trimming and J lost 0 bases; unmatched junction nucleotides: 10. Germline-derived CDR1 and CDR2 are LNHDA and SQIVND (reference sequence).

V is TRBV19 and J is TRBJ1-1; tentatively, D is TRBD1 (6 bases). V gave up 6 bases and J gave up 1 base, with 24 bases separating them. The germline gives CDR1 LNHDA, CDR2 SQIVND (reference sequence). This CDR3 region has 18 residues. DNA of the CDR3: TGTGCCAGTAGCCCCAGCAGCGCAGGGGCCTCGGGGAACACTGAAGCTTTCTTT. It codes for CASSPSSAGASGNTEAFF.